The source of this TCR beta chain is a study of CD8 T cells in Susac syndrome (dated by TCRdb to about 2019). Broadly, across the study: The study used repertoire sequencing to test whether antigen drove CD8+ T cell activation and differentiation in Susac syndrome. What the study reported, not specific to this receptor: The number of individuals in the TCR sequencing and HLA analysis was recognized as being relatively small.

RNA was extracted with the RNeasy kit and roughly 0.5 to 1 ug was reverse transcribed using random hexamers. The immunoSEQ multiplex PCR assay, covering 54 Vbeta and 13 Jbeta segments, was used to amplify TCR beta CDR3 regions. PCR amplification bias was corrected by using a synthetic template baseline for primer optimization and computational correction. On the authors' methods: Reads were annotated to V, D and J genes according to IMGT and were analyzed with immunoSEQ Analyzer, with only productive sequences retained. To calculate clonality, Shannon entropy was normalized by log2 of the number of productive unique sequences and then subtracted from one. For each patient and control, public and private clones were evaluated among the 100 most prevalent clones. Clones were defined as Susac-specific when absent from the healthy and MS cohorts, from about 1,100 published viral clones and from other ImmuneACCESS disease sequences. Using fastp trimming at Q25 and MiXCR clonotype assembly, TCRdb reanalyzed the public sequencing data and kept in-frame beta chains. Each entry is one CDR3 protein sequence, shown with its most common DNA and genes. The V and J calls come from TCRdb's annotation, not from the publication. The sample yields 100,000 to 150,000 distinct CDR3 sequences; about 94% were counted once. The ten largest account for more than 0.075% of the sample.

This clonotype has a single count. There is no known antigen for this receptor. Nothing much larger sits one base from this clone, and base qualities are not available. A lone read offers only weak evidence. The CDR3 numbers 13 residues from cysteine through phenylalanine. Only the CDR3 DNA stays, 39 bases, in frame from base 1. As encoded in the germline V gene (reference sequence), CDR1 is GTSNPN while CDR2 is SVGIG. The germline ends are 17 bases apart after V is trimmed by 5 bases and J by 9 bases. High-throughput TCR beta sequencing profiled peripheral blood CD8+ and CD4+ T cells from healthy donors, Susac syndrome patients and multiple sclerosis patients. The healthy donors served as controls matched for age and sex. Bulk CD8+ and CD4+ T cells were purified by magnetic negative isolation, while CD8+ TEMRA cells were enriched using FACS. Blood was collected in EDTA tubes and processed within 24 hours, with PBMCs isolated through density gradient centrifugation. PBMCs intended for TCR sequencing were cryopreserved in liquid nitrogen and thawed later in a water bath at 37 degrees C. A purity of at least 90% was achieved for sorted or isolated CD4+, CD8+ and CD8+ TEMRA cells.

The sequence was obtained from a human donor in good health. The sample consisted of CD4+ T cells from PBMCs. Rearrangement joined TRBV30 to TRBJ2-1; a tentative D match to TRBD2 spans 5 bases. The DNA reads TGTGCCTGGTCCCGGAAGCAAGGGAGTGAGCAGTTCTTC. The resulting protein is CAWSRKQGSEQFF.